The sample holds many counts of the clone carrying this T cell receptor (beta chain). A read error may produce the germline difference seen at one junction end. Arm-PCR of CDR3 regions and iRepertoire HTBI primers were the basis on which TCR beta libraries were built. TCRdb re-analysed the multiplex PCR reads in MiXCR, keeping a single row per CDR3 protein. The table shows 620,000 or so distinct CDR3 sequences, with 16% occurring only once. The sample originates from a study of regulatory T cells in long-lasting Graves disease. Described time point: newly diagnosed GD, antithyroid drugs for less than 3 months. Researchers made the TCR library from RNA that was extracted from PBMCs. The CDR3 is 11 residues long. The germline gives CDR1 SGHVS, CDR2 FQNEAQ. This sample also belongs to another study, concerning T cells in Graves' hyperthyroidism and ophthalmopathy.

The receptor's source is a woman in her thirties with Graves disease. This chain joins TRBV7-8 and TRBJ2-7; no clear D gene. Sequenced material: peripheral blood mononuclear cells (PBMCs), taken at new diagnosis, from a patient treated with antithyroid drugs. The CDR3 DNA is TGTGCCAGCAGCTTACCGGGCTCCTGGGACTTC. Amino acid sequence: CASSLPGSWDF.